The 31 T cell receptor beta chains presented below share a single source sample, sequenced in a study of blood T cell repertoires in COVID-19. The protocol was immunoSEQ multiplex PCR, while the TCRdb copy is restricted to in-frame clones and leaves out a portion. Of 75,000 to 95,000 clones listed, 84% were seen once; the top ten hold approximately 6.7%. The sample comprised peripheral blood. These receptors originate from a man between 60 and 70 years old with acute or convalescent COVID-19.

This rearrangement joins TRBV20-1 to TRBJ1-5; TRBD1 matches at 10 bases. The CDR3 is 15 amino acids. In germline, CDR1 is DFQATT, CDR2 SNEGSKA (reference sequence). The V gene end was trimmed by 3 bases and the J gene end by 4 bases; junction bases not matched to a gene: 6. This CDR3 is CSASRTGGGNQPQHF. CDR3 DNA: TGCAGTGCTAGTAGGACAGGGGGTGGGAATCAGCCCCAGCATTTT.

The rearrangement links TRBV2 to TRBJ2-7, with 10 bases matching TRBD1. This CDR3 is 13 amino acids long. V was pared by 6 bases and J by 1 base, with 0 bases of the junction left unmatched. CDR1 is SNHLY and CDR2 is FYNNEI in the germline V gene. CDR3 protein: CASRDRGSYEQYF. Written as DNA, the CDR3 is TGTGCCAGCAGGGACAGGGGGTCCTACGAGCAGTACTTC.

V is TRBV15 and J is TRBJ1-3; a weak D match, TRBD1 (5 bases). Germline CDR1 and CDR2: LNHNV and YYDKDF (reference sequence). V shed 1 base and J shed 5 bases, with 21 bases lying between them. The CDR3 has 18 amino acids. Here the CDR3 DNA reads TGTGCCACCAGCAGAGGAATGCGCGGGACGGGCTACCGAAACACCATATATTTT. Translating it yields CATSRGMRGTGYRNTIYF.

The CDR3 DNA sequence: TGTGCCAGCAGCCAAGATCCAGGCGATAATTCACCCCTCCACTTT. The encoded protein is CASSQDPGDNSPLHF. The chain combines TRBV3-1 (or the pseudogene TRBV3-2) with TRBJ1-6; D gene uncertain. CDR1 and CDR2 (germline): LGHDT, YNNKEL (reference sequence). V lost 0 bases to trimming and J lost 5 bases, with 8 bases between them. CDR3 length equals 15 residues.

The rearrangement uses TRBV2 and TRBJ2-5; D is ambiguous. Trimming stripped 0 bases from V and 5 bases from J, with 13 bases between. CDR1 SNHLY and CDR2 FYNNEI come from the germline V gene. This CDR3 has 15 amino acids. The CDR3 coding sequence is TGTGCCAGCAGTGAAGCGGCCCAGGTAAAGGAGACCCAGTACTTC. Amino acids: CASSEAAQVKETQYF.

The CDR3 here is CASVDRESNTGELFF. DNA for the CDR3: TGTGCCAGCGTGGACAGGGAGTCGAACACCGGGGAGCTGTTTTTT. This chain joins TRBV7-9 and TRBJ2-2, with 8 positions matching TRBD1. CDR3 length: 15 amino acids. Germline V gives CDR1 SEHNR, CDR2 FQNEAQ (reference sequence). After removal of 8 bases from V and 0 bases from J, the junction contained 5 bases not matched to a gene.

V and J are TRBV24-1 and TRBJ2-1; 8 bases fit TRBD1. V lost 7 bases to trimming and J lost 1 base; unmatched junction nucleotides: 2. CDR3 length: 14 residues. The germline V gene encodes CDR1 KGHDR and CDR2 SFDVKD. Here the CDR3 reads CATRGQESYNEQFF. As DNA, the CDR3 is TGTGCCACCAGGGGACAGGAGTCCTACAATGAGCAGTTCTTC.

The chain employs TRBV5-6 and TRBJ2-7; TRBD2 aligns across 7 bases. The CDR3 spans 14 residues. V lost 2 bases to trimming and J lost 0 bases; unmatched junction nucleotides: 2. Germline-derived CDR1 and CDR2 are SGHDT and YYEEEE. Here the CDR3 reads CASSLAGPSYEQYF. The CDR3 region has the DNA TGTGCCAGCAGCTTAGCGGGGCCCTCCTACGAGCAGTACTTC.

This chain connects TRBV7-8 to TRBJ2-1, with 10 bases matching TRBD1. J was trimmed by 3 bases and V by 4 bases; bases with no gene match: 6. This CDR3 contains 16 residues. The germline CDR1 and CDR2 sequences are SGHVS and FQNEAQ. The CDR3 DNA sequence: TGTGCCAGCAGCTCTAACCGGGACAGGGGCTACAATGAGCAGTTCTTC. It yields the protein CASSSNRDRGYNEQFF.

The chain carries TRBV21-1 and TRBJ1-2; the table gives TRBD1 as D, unverified against the DNA. TRBV21-1 is termed a pseudogene. This CDR3 spans 15 amino acids. CDR3 protein: CASSKEGTANYGYTF. DNA of the CDR3: TGTGCCAGCAGCAAAGAGGGGACAGCTAACTATGGCTACACCTTC.

V gene TRBV9 combines with J gene TRBJ1-2, with 7 nucleotides matching TRBD1. Germline CDR1 SGDLS, CDR2 YYNGEE. V was clipped by 3 bases and J by 4 bases; unmatched bases: 6. This CDR3 spans 14 amino acids. The CDR3 loop is CASSDPQGGYGYTF. CDR3 nucleotide sequence: TGTGCCAGCAGCGACCCCCAGGGGGGCTATGGCTACACCTTC.

The V gene is TRBV3-1 (or the pseudogene TRBV3-2), the J gene TRBJ1-2; D call uncertain. The CDR3 totals 16 residues. V gave up 0 bases and J gave up 2 bases, with 13 bases separating them. Per germline, CDR1 LGHDT and CDR2 YNNKEL (reference sequence). The CDR3 sequence is CASSQDRVSGNYGYTF. CDR3 coding DNA: TGTGCCAGCAGCCAAGATCGGGTTTCGGGGAACTATGGCTACACCTTC.

The V gene is TRBV9, the J gene TRBJ1-4; D call uncertain. This CDR3 is 15 amino acids long. The germline V and J ends were trimmed by 4 bases and 0 bases, with 10 bases remaining between them. The germline V gene encodes CDR1 SGDLS and CDR2 YYNGEE. The CDR3 sequence is CASSIAGTTNEKLFF. The CDR3 DNA is TGTGCCAGCAGCATCGCCGGGACAACTAATGAAAAACTGTTTTTT.

The chain uses TRBV18 and TRBJ2-2, with D possibly being TRBD1 (6 bases). The CDR3 extends over 16 amino acids. Germline CDR1 reads KGHSH; CDR2 reads LQKENI. V was cut by 3 bases and J by 4 bases, with 15 bases left in between. The CDR3 DNA sequence: TGTGCCAGCTCACCCTACAGGGCATTGACCACCGGGGAGCTGTTTTTT. As protein: CASSPYRALTTGELFF.

This chain links TRBV7-2 with TRBJ2-5, with 7 bases that match TRBD2. Germline V gene data show CDR1 as SGHTA and CDR2 as FQGNSA. This CDR3 comprises 16 residues. The V segment lost 2 bases and the J segment 2 bases; nucleotides outside the gene matches: 8. Written as DNA, the CDR3 is TGTGCCAGCAGCTTAAAGGGCGGGGGAGGTCAAGAGACCCAGTACTTC. It yields the protein CASSLKGGGGQETQYF.

The chain's CDR3 is CASSLSGSRGTEAFF. CDR3 nucleotides: TGTGCCAGCAGCTTGTCCGGGTCCCGAGGCACTGAAGCTTTCTTT. V gene TRBV7-9 combines with J gene TRBJ1-1; the D is unclear. Trimming removed 3 bases at V and 4 bases at J, with 15 bases between. The CDR3 covers 15 residues. Germline V gene data show CDR1 as SEHNR and CDR2 as FQNEAQ (reference sequence).

This chain uses TRBV10-3 with TRBJ2-1; the D gene is possibly TRBD2 (7 bases). Trimming removed 0 bases from V and 6 bases from J, with 12 bases in between. CDR3 length: 15 residues. Germline CDR1 is ENHRY and CDR2 is SYGVKD. The CDR3 loop is CAISESRGGVNEQFF. Written as DNA, the CDR3 is TGTGCCATCAGTGAGTCTCGCGGGGGCGTCAATGAGCAGTTCTTC.

V gene TRBV12-5 combines with J gene TRBJ2-2, with TRBD2 as a possible D gene (6 bases). The CDR3 has 11 residues. Germline V CDR1 and CDR2: LGHNT, FRNRAP. The chain's CDR3 is CAREDTGELFF. CDR3 nucleotide sequence: TGTGCGCGGGAAGATACCGGGGAGCTGTTTTTT.

This clone came up once. The DNA of the CDR3 is TGCGCCAGTCGGGGAGTACTTATGAACACTGAAGCTTTCTTT. Residues: CASRGVLMNTEAFF. This chain joins TRBV10-2 and TRBJ1-1; D gene ambiguous. Germline CDR1 and CDR2: WSHSY and SAAADI. The CDR3 loop spans 14 amino acids. The V and J ends lost 9 bases and 0 bases respectively, with 14 bases between them.

The V gene is TRBV7-9, the J gene TRBJ1-6, with a possible D match to TRBD1 (5 bases). The V gene lost 4 bases and the J gene lost 5 bases, with 9 bases spanning the gap. The V gene's germline CDR1 is SEHNR and CDR2 FQNEAQ (reference sequence). CDR3 size: 14 residues. The CDR3 is CASSSDTDNSPLHF. The CDR3 DNA follows: TGTGCCAGCAGCTCGGACACGGATAATTCACCCCTCCACTTT.

The chain joins TRBV6-1 to TRBJ1-6; TRBD1 agrees at 7 bases. The V gene end was trimmed by 4 bases and the J gene end by 5 bases; junction bases not matched to a gene: 11. Germline CDR1 MNHNS, CDR2 SASEGT. This CDR3 is built from 17 residues. CDR3 protein: CASSVRGQLGDNSPLHF. The CDR3 nucleotides read TGTGCCAGCAGTGTACGGGGACAGCTTGGCGATAATTCACCCCTCCACTTT.

The chain couples TRBV19 to TRBJ1-6; D is undetermined. The V gene's germline CDR1 is LNHDA and CDR2 SQIVND (reference sequence). V shed 4 bases and J shed 0 bases, with 19 bases lying between them. This CDR3 is built from 19 residues. CDR3 nucleotides: TGTGCCAGTAGTACCAACCCCTGGACTTTTAGCTCCTATAATTCACCCCTCCACTTT. Translating it yields CASSTNPWTFSSYNSPLHF.

The chain links TRBV3-1 (or the pseudogene TRBV3-2) to TRBJ2-1; possible D gene TRBD1, 5 bases. Per germline, CDR1 LGHDT and CDR2 YNNKEL (reference sequence). The V end lost 0 bases, the J end lost 6 bases, and 15 bases lay between the germline ends. This CDR3 has 16 residues. The CDR3 DNA reads TGTGCCAGCAGCCAAGAATGGGGCCTTCCCCGCAATGAGCAGTTCTTC. Translation gives CASSQEWGLPRNEQFF.

V is TRBV7-2 and J is TRBJ1-2; possible D gene TRBD1, 6 bases. Trimming removed 5 bases from V and 2 bases from J, with 18 bases in between. Germline V gene lookup returns CDR1 SGHTA and CDR2 FQGNSA. CDR3 length equals 16 residues. CDR3 bases: TGTGCCAGCAGCGCCATCTTCAGGGGTTCCAACTATGGCTACACCTTC. This translates into CASSAIFRGSNYGYTF.

The DNA of the CDR3 is TGTGCCAGCAGTCTAAGGACAGGGGGGCAACATGGAAACACCATATATTTT. Its protein product is CASSLRTGGQHGNTIYF. The chain recombines TRBV6-6 with TRBJ1-3; TRBD1 aligns across 10 bases. CDR1 and CDR2 (germline): MNHNY, SVGAGI (reference sequence). V dropped 5 bases and J dropped 3; count of bases not matched to a gene: 10. The CDR3 contains 17 residues.

This sequence joins TRBV9 and TRBJ2-2; D unclear. The V gene's germline CDR1 is SGDLS and CDR2 YYNGEE. The germline V and J ends were trimmed by 6 bases and 1 base, with 10 bases remaining between them. This CDR3 region has 14 residues. Here the CDR3 DNA reads TGTGCCAGCACTTTCGCAGGGAACACCGGGGAGCTGTTTTTT. Translation: CASTFAGNTGELFF.

The chain carries TRBV29-1 and TRBJ1-1; maybe TRBD1 (5 bases). CDR3 length equals 14 residues. Germline V gene data show CDR1 as SQVTM and CDR2 as ANQGSEA. The V end lost 4 bases, the J end lost 4 bases, and 16 bases lay between the germline ends. The DNA of the CDR3 is TGCAGCGTTGGCAGGGACCTGACTAGCACTGAAGCTTTCTTT. It encodes CSVGRDLTSTEAFF.

This clone has a single count. The V and J genes are TRBV2 and TRBJ1-2, with 10 bases matching TRBD1. Germline CDR1 SNHLY, CDR2 FYNNEI. V dropped 1 base and J dropped 6; count of bases not matched to a gene: 2. The CDR3 sequence is 14 residues long. The CDR3 protein is CASSEGQGANGYTF. CDR3 bases: TGTGCCAGCAGTGAAGGACAGGGGGCGAATGGCTACACCTTC.

V gene TRBV14 combines with J gene TRBJ1-4, with 8 nucleotides matching TRBD1. The germline CDR1 and CDR2 sequences are SGHDN and FVKESK. The CDR3 has 15 residues. V lost 1 base to trimming and J lost 8 bases; unmatched junction nucleotides: 6. This chain's CDR3 is CASSQVGDRREKLFF. The CDR3 bases are TGTGCCAGCAGCCAAGTCGGGGACAGGAGGGAAAAACTGTTTTTT.

The CDR3 nucleotides read TGTGCCAGCAGTGAAGGGGGCCTGTATGGCTACACCTTC. It translates to CASSEGGLYGYTF. V usage is TRBV2 and J usage is TRBJ1-2; the D gene is possibly TRBD1 (5 bases). The length of the CDR3 is 13 residues. The germline CDR1 and CDR2 sequences are SNHLY and FYNNEI. The V end was cut by 1 base, the J end by 5 bases, with 8 bases between.

The CDR3 loop is CASSSLGRGANTEAFF. CDR3 sequence (DNA): TGTGCCAGCAGCTCTCTGGGCCGGGGGGCTAACACTGAAGCTTTCTTT. The chain couples TRBV7-3 to TRBJ1-1, with TRBD1 as a possible D gene (6 bases). This CDR3 spans 16 amino acids. Trimming stripped 4 bases from V and 2 bases from J, with 17 bases between. CDR1 and CDR2 from the germline V gene are SGHTA and FQGTGA. The variable domain in full, completed from reference TRBV7-3 and TRBJ1-1, reads GAGVSQTPSNKVTEKGKYVELRCDPISGHTALYWYRQSLGQGPEFLIYFQGTGAADDSGLPNDRFFAVRPEGSVSTLKIQRTERGDSAVYLCASSSLGRGANTEAFFGQGTRLTVV.